This TCR beta chain was captured in a study of CD4+ T cells in melanoma. Study-wide findings and caveats: Diverse differentiation states were reported for melanoma neoantigen-specific CD4+ T cells. CD8+ T cell, macrophage and B cell function reportedly correlated with neoantigen-specific CD4+ T cells.

This clone was observed a single time. Antigen: not known. TCRdb keeps only in-frame clones here, not all; method: immunoSEQ multiplex PCR. The repertoire includes 7,000 or so clones, around 71% of them detected once, and roughly a fifth sits in the top ten. Germline lookup yields CDR1 SGHVS and CDR2 FQNEAQ. There are 14 residues in the CDR3. With 5 bases removed from V and 5 bases from J, the gap between germline ends came to 15 bases. The source of this sequence is a human donor with melanoma. The source material was cells from a culture (not recorded whether cultured in vitro). V and J are TRBV7-8 and TRBJ1-1, with a tentative D call TRBD1 (6 bases). The CDR3, as DNA: TGTGCCAGCAGCATCTCGACAGGCAGGACTGAAGCTTTCTTT. Its protein is CASSISTGRTEAFF. Filled out from reference TRBV7-8 and TRBJ1-1, the complete variable domain reads GAGVSQSPRYKVAKRGQDVALRCDPISGHVSLFWYQQALGQGPEFLTYFQNEAQLDKSGLPSDRFFAERPEGSVSTLKIQRTQQEDSAVYLCASSISTGRTEAFFGQGTRLTVV.